This record covers a single TCR beta chain. What it recognizes is unknown. This entry belongs to a study of blood T cells in healthy people across ages. Turning to the study itself: Through template switching, about one barcoded beta molecule was captured per two T cells, as measured in model experiments. General study findings and limits: Because sorting was not performed, PBMCs prevented conclusive naive versus antigen-experienced comparison.

PCR was performed a second time for roughly 7 to 12 cycles using a sample-barcoded 5' primer and a J-beta primer mix. From the 5' RACE reads, TCRdb called clonotypes with MiXCR, one entry per CDR3 protein. Of fewer than 950,000 distinct CDR3 sequences listed, about 53% are singletons. The CDR3 length is 13 residues. Germline assignment: CDR1 SQVTM and CDR2 ANQGSEA. The gene calls are TRBV29-1 and TRBJ2-7; D is uncertain. The J call is in doubt because the DNA end fits TRBJ2-5 better. The specimen sequenced was blood. The sequence derives from a man at least 80 years old in good health. The CDR3 DNA sequence: TGCAGCGTTGATCGGCGGAGCACGGAGACCCAGTACTTC. It translates to CSVDRRSTETQYF.